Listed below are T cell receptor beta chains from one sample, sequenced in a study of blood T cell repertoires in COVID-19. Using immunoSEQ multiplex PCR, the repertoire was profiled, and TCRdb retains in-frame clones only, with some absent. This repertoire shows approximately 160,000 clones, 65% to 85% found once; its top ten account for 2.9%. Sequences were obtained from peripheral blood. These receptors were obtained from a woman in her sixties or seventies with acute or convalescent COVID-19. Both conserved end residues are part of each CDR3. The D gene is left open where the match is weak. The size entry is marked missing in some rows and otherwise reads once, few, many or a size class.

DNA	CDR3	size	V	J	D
TGCGCCAGCAGCCCAACAGGGGGCGGAGGCTACACCTTC	CASSPTGGGGYTF	.	TRBV4-1	TRBJ1-2	TRBD1
TGTGCTAGCAGCTTAAGGACCGCCGGGGGGCGCGGCGGGGAGCTGTTTTTT	CASSLRTAGGRGGELFF	.	TRBV7-7	TRBJ2-2	.
TGTGCCAGCAGCTTAGAGGGGCCCCTGCGTGAGCAGTACTTC	CASSLEGPLREQYF	.	TRBV7-9	TRBJ2-7	.
TGTGCCAGCAGCGCCACCGGGGGGGCAAACACTGAAGCTTTCTTT	CASSATGGANTEAFF	.	TRBV9	TRBJ1-1	.
TGTGCCAGCAGCCGCGACAGGGGGCGGGGTGAAGCTTTCTTT	CASSRDRGRGEAFF	.	TRBV3-1/TRBV3-2	TRBJ1-1	TRBD1
TGTGCCAGCAGCTCCCTCTACGAGCAGTACTTC	CASSSLYEQYF	.	TRBV7-8	TRBJ2-7	.
TGTGCCAGCAGCTTAGCGGCCGGGACAACCTACGAGCAGTACTTC	CASSLAAGTTYEQYF	.	TRBV7-9	TRBJ2-7	.
TGTGCCAGCAGTTACTCGAGGGAGCCGAATTCACCCCTCCACTTT	CASSYSREPNSPLHF	.	TRBV6-5	TRBJ1-6	.
TGCAGCGTCTACAGCCTGGCGAACACTGAAGCTTTCTTT	CSVYSLANTEAFF	.	TRBV29-1	TRBJ1-1	.
TGTGCCAGCAGCTCAACAGGGTTCAACTATGGCTACACCTTC	CASSSTGFNYGYTF	.	TRBV5-5	TRBJ1-2	.
TGTGCCAGCAGTTTCCAAGACAGGGGGGCCTTTTCACCCCTCCACTTT	CASSFQDRGAFSPLHF	.	TRBV28	TRBJ1-6	TRBD1
TGTGCCACCAGTGGGCAGGGTATGCTAGCGGGGGAGAATGAGCAGTTCTTC	CATSGQGMLAGENEQFF	.	TRBV24-1	TRBJ2-1	TRBD2
TGTGCCAGCAGCCAAGATCGGGGACAGGGGCGAGCCGGGGAGCTGTTTTTT	CASSQDRGQGRAGELFF	.	TRBV3-1/TRBV3-2	TRBJ2-2	TRBD1
TGTGCCAGCAGTTACTCCGGGACAGGGTGGAACTATGGCTACACCTTC	CASSYSGTGWNYGYTF	.	TRBV6-5	TRBJ1-2	TRBD1
TGTGCCAGCAGTTACGGGGGACAGCCCTTCACCTTC	CASSYGGQPFTF	.	TRBV6-6	TRBJ1-2	TRBD1
TGTGCCAGCAGCGTAGGACAGGGCGGTAACTATGGCTACACCTTC	CASSVGQGGNYGYTF	.	TRBV7-8	TRBJ1-2	TRBD1
TGTGCCAGCAGCCAAGGGGACGCTCGCCGGGGGACCGGGGAGCTGTTTTTT	CASSQGDARRGTGELFF	.	TRBV3-1/TRBV3-2	TRBJ2-2	.
TGCGCCAGCAGTTTCCGGGCGGGGCGCACAGATACGCAGTATTTT	CASSFRAGRTDTQYF	.	TRBV23-1	TRBJ2-3	.
TGTGCCAGCAGCGTAGATGGCGCAGGTCCTTCACCCCTCCACTTT	CASSVDGAGPSPLHF	few	TRBV9	TRBJ1-6	.
TGTGCCATCAGCAGGACAGGGAGCAATCAGCCCCAGCATTTT	CAISRTGSNQPQHF	few	TRBV10-3	TRBJ1-5	TRBD1
TGCGCCAGCAGCCAAGCCACTAGCGGGGGGGCCGATGAGCAGTTCTTC	CASSQATSGGADEQFF	once	TRBV4-1	TRBJ2-1	TRBD2
TGTGCCAGCAGCGTTCAGAGGACTAAGAACACCGGGGAGCTGTTTTTT	CASSVQRTKNTGELFF	.	TRBV14	TRBJ2-2	.
TGCGCCAGCAGCTCGGAAGGGGGCGGATACAATGAGCAGTTCTTC	CASSSEGGGYNEQFF	.	TRBV5-1	TRBJ2-1	TRBD1
TGTGCCAGTCGAACAGGGTTGGGCAATCAGCCCCAGCATTTT	CASRTGLGNQPQHF	.	TRBV19	TRBJ1-5	.
TGTGCCAGCAGCTTGAACAGGTACAATGAGCAGTTCTTC	CASSLNRYNEQFF	.	TRBV5-4	TRBJ2-1	.
TGTGCCAGCAGTCCCCGGGACAGGGGTAACTATGGCTACACCTTC	CASSPRDRGNYGYTF	.	TRBV6-6	TRBJ1-2	TRBD1
TGTGCCAGCAGTGAAGCAGCCCCGGGACTAGCTTCTCAGGAGCAGTTCTTC	CASSEAAPGLASQEQFF	.	TRBV6-1	TRBJ2-1	TRBD2
TGTGCCAGCAGCGCCAACCCAGGGGCCCCACAGGGGACCTACGAGCAGTACTTC	CASSANPGAPQGTYEQYF	once	TRBV7-9	TRBJ2-7	TRBD1
TGTGCCAGCAGCGCCCAGTTCGCAGGGGGACATGGCTACACCTTC	CASSAQFAGGHGYTF	.	TRBV9	TRBJ1-2	TRBD1
TGTGCCAGCAGCTTAGGGGGGACAGCCCAAAGGGGCTATGGCTACACCTTC	CASSLGGTAQRGYGYTF	.	TRBV7-2	TRBJ1-2	TRBD1
TGTGCCAGCAATAGACAGGGGGTGGGTGGAGAGACCCAGTACTTC	CASNRQGVGGETQYF	.	TRBV6-5	TRBJ2-5	TRBD1
TGTGCCAGTCAGACCCGTTCGACTAGCACAGATACGCAGTATTTT	CASQTRSTSTDTQYF	.	TRBV19	TRBJ2-3	.
TGTGCCAGCAGTCGCCCTGCCACCCCGAGAGGGGAGCTGTTTTTT	CASSRPATPRGELFF	.	TRBV5-5	TRBJ2-2	.
TGTGCCAGCAGCTTACTAAGCCCAAATTCACCCCTCCACTTT	CASSLLSPNSPLHF	.	TRBV7-2	TRBJ1-6	.
TGCGCCAGCAGCCCTTATACAGGAATCAATGAGCAGTTCTTC	CASSPYTGINEQFF	.	TRBV5-1	TRBJ2-1	.